Below, one TCR beta chain is given with its context. Its antigen is undetermined. The sample comes from a study of cytomegalovirus exposure and HLA in healthy donors. Study-wide points: Reportedly, diagnosis of cytomegalovirus status by the classifier showed high specificity and sensitivity.

V was clipped by 0 bases and J by 2 bases, with 8 bases between them. Germline assignment: CDR1 SEHNR and CDR2 FQNEAQ (reference sequence). The CDR3 loop spans 14 amino acids. Sequencing was performed with immunoSEQ multiplex PCR; in TCRdb, only in-frame clones are kept and a portion is missing. The sample has under 250,000 clones, over 75% seen once; the top ten hold 12%. The chain employs TRBV7-9 and TRBJ2-7; D uncertain. Sequenced input: PBMCs. The clonotype originates from a man aged 18 to 30 in good health and CMV-seropositive. Here the CDR3 reads CASSLATRPYEQYF. The CDR3 nucleotides are TGTGCCAGCAGCTTAGCGACCCGCCCCTACGAGCAGTACTTC. Full variable domain (outside the CDR3, taken from reference TRBV7-9 and TRBJ2-7): DTGVSQNPRHKITKRGQNVTFRCDPISEHNRLYWYRQTLGQGPEFLTYFQNEAQLEKSRLLSDRFSAERPKGSFSTLEIQRTEQGDSAMYLCASSLATRPYEQYFGPGTRLTVT.